The 30 T cell receptor beta chains reported below all come from one sample, sequenced in a study of beta chain features in type 1 diabetes (dated by TCRdb to between 2017 and 2018). Library generation was performed with the immunoSEQ multiplex PCR assay. The High Capacity cDNA Reverse Transcription Kit was used to reverse transcribe all of the isolated RNA, meaning that expressed TCRB transcripts were what got sequenced. Imported from immuneACCESS, the table was reduced by TCRdb to in-frame sequences with V and J called. These copies leave out some clones; in studies compared against another copy, an unresolved V gene accounts for under half, and the cause of the remainder is not known. In this sample the table shows under 550,000 clones, about an eighth of which occur a single time. The leading ten clones occupy 0.046% of the sample. Material for sequencing was naive CD4+ T cells from blood. The cell subset or site tag for this specimen amounts to: true naive CD4+ T cells. These receptors all stem from a woman aged 18-29 years in good health.

This clone has only a few counts. This chain joins TRBV7-6 and TRBJ1-6; 7 bases match TRBD1. The CDR3 spans 11 residues. Germline-derived CDR1 and CDR2 are SGHVS and FNYEAQ. The V and J ends lost 3 bases and 19 bases, in that order; junction bases with no gene match: 6. CDR3: CASSFGTAAHF. CDR3 bases: TGTGCCAGCAGCTTCGGGACAGCCGCTCACTTT.

The chain recombines TRBV6-6 with TRBJ1-1, with D maybe TRBD1 (6 bases). This CDR3 region has 16 residues. Deletions cut 2 bases from V and 6 bases from J, with 19 bases between. Germline assignment: CDR1 MNHNY and CDR2 SVGAGI (reference sequence). In nucleotides, the CDR3 is TGTGCCAGCAGTTACGAAGGGTGGGCGGGGGCACCTGAAGCTTTCTTT. Translation: CASSYEGWAGAPEAFF.

This clone was seen a few times. The genes are TRBV7-9 and TRBJ2-1, with D possibly being TRBD1 (6 bases). This CDR3 comprises 15 residues. CDR1 is SEHNR, CDR2 FQNEAQ, per germline (reference sequence). The V end lost 5 bases, the J end lost 5 bases, and 16 bases lay between the germline ends. The DNA for the CDR3 is TGTGCCAGCAGCCGGTCTCAGGGGATCAACAATGAGCAGTTCTTC. Protein product: CASSRSQGINNEQFF. The full variable domain, rest sourced from reference TRBV7-9 and TRBJ2-1, is DTGVSQNPRHKITKRGQNVTFRCDPISEHNRLYWYRQTLGQGPEFLTYFQNEAQLEKSRLLSDRFSAERPKGSFSTLEIQRTEQGDSAMYLCASSRSQGINNEQFFGPGTRLTVL.

This clone was detected only a few times. At the DNA level, this CDR3 is encoded by other sequences in the same sample as well. The V and J genes are TRBV18 and TRBJ1-1; D might be TRBD1 (6 bases). The length of the CDR3 is 14 residues. Per germline, CDR1 KGHSH and CDR2 LQKENI. V was shortened by 4 bases and J by 0 bases, with 9 bases between the two germline ends. CDR3 loop: CASSLGQLNTEAFF. DNA of the CDR3: TGTGCCAGCTCACTAGGACAGTTGAACACTGAAGCTTTCTTT. Full variable domain (rest looked up from reference TRBV18 and TRBJ1-1): NAGVMQNPRHLVRRRGQEARLRCSPMKGHSHVYWYRQLPEEGLKFMVYLQKENIIDESGMPKERFSAEFPKEGPSILRIQQVVRGDSAAYFCASSLGQLNTEAFFGQGTRLTVV.

This clone showed up just a few times. The chain carries TRBV25-1 and TRBJ2-1, with TRBD2 matching over 10 bases. CDR3 length: 13 amino acids. V shed 8 bases and J 9 bases; nucleotides not matched to a gene: 7. Germline loops: CDR1 MGHDK, CDR2 SYGVNS. CDR3 residues: CASAAGGLGEQFF. The CDR3 nucleotides are TGTGCCAGCGCAGCGGGGGGGCTAGGTGAGCAGTTCTTC.

As concerns this clone: The junction departs from germline at one end; a sequencing error may be responsible. The V call is TRBV7-9, the J call TRBJ2-5, with D possibly matching TRBD1 (6 bases). The germline gives CDR1 SEHNR, CDR2 FQNEAQ (reference sequence). This CDR3 contains 14 residues. DNA for the CDR3: TGTGCCAGCAGCCCCCCCGGGTGGGGGCGAGGGCATAACTTC. Its translation is CASSPPGWGRGHNF.

This clone has only a few counts. V usage is TRBV4-3 and J usage is TRBJ2-1; the D is unclear. The CDR3 spans 14 residues. V gave up 1 base and J gave up 6 bases, with 10 bases separating them. Germline CDR1 and CDR2: LGHNA and YSLEER. CDR3: CASSQGVFSNEQFF. CDR3 sequence (DNA): TGCGCCAGCAGCCAAGGGGTTTTTAGCAATGAGCAGTTCTTC.

The V and J genes are TRBV4-2 and TRBJ2-2; 8 bases fit TRBD1. Germline loops: CDR1 LGHNA, CDR2 YNFKEQ. This CDR3 comprises 15 residues. J was trimmed by 6 bases and V by 4 bases; bases with no gene match: 7. CDR3 coding DNA: TGTGCCAGCAGCCGGTGGACAGGGACGGCCGGGGAGCTGTTTTTT. This translates into CASSRWTGTAGELFF.

Concerning this clone itself: The junction shows a germline mismatch at one end, possibly a read error. V gene TRBV25-1 combines with J gene TRBJ2-7; no clear D gene. CDR1 is MGHDK and CDR2 is SYGVNS in the germline V gene. The CDR3 is 14 amino acids. The CDR3 region is CASSEYQFSYEQHF. CDR3 sequence (DNA): TGTGCCAGCAGTGAATACCAATTCTCCTACGAGCAGCACTTC.

The chain has TRBV4-2 and TRBJ2-6; TRBD1 matches 9 bases. The CDR3 runs 19 residues. The ends lost 4 bases at V and 0 bases at J; junction bases unmatched: 10. Germline CDR1 is LGHNA and CDR2 is YNFKEQ. CDR3 sequence reads: CASSPHRGLSYSGANVLTF. CDR3 nucleotide sequence: TGTGCCAGCAGCCCTCACAGGGGGCTCTCGTACTCTGGGGCCAACGTCCTGACTTTC.

The chain recombines TRBV27 with TRBJ2-1; TRBD2 agrees at 12 bases. The ends lost 4 bases at V and 0 bases at J; junction bases unmatched: 7. The CDR3 runs 18 residues. Looked up from germline, CDR1 is MNHEY and CDR2 is SMNVEV (reference sequence). The CDR3 DNA is TGTGCCAGCAGTTGGGGACTAGCGGGCCTAAGCTCCTACAATGAGCAGTTCTTC. Protein: CASSWGLAGLSSYNEQFF.

There are many counts of this clone. The chain links TRBV30 to TRBJ2-1; D may be TRBD2 (5 bases). Per germline, CDR1 GTSNPN and CDR2 SVGIG (reference sequence). CDR3 length: 16 residues. Trimming removed 0 bases from V and 3 bases from J, with 15 bases in between. CDR3 amino acids: CAWSVKPGYGYNEQFF. Written as DNA, the CDR3 is TGTGCCTGGAGTGTCAAGCCGGGGTACGGCTACAATGAGCAGTTCTTC.

The chain recombines TRBV4-1 with TRBJ2-1, with D tentatively TRBD1 (5 bases). The CDR3 is 12 amino acids. V was trimmed by 4 bases and J by 6 bases, leaving 7 bases between them. The germline V gene has CDR1 MGHRA and CDR2 YSYEKL. The CDR3 loop is CASSRGINEQFF. In nucleotides, the CDR3 is TGCGCCAGCAGCCGGGGCATCAATGAGCAGTTCTTC.

As for this clone: One end of the junction does not line up with germline, which may come from a read error. The chain joins TRBV9 to TRBJ2-7; no firm D call. The CDR3 totals 8 residues. Germline lookup yields CDR1 SGDLS and CDR2 YYNGEE. CDR3 sequence (DNA): TGTGCCAGCAGCGCCCTATGTTTC. Translated, it gives CASSALCF. Full variable domain (rest looked up from reference TRBV9 and TRBJ2-7): DSGVTQTPKHLITATGQRVTLRCSPRSGDLSVYWYQQSLDQGLQFLIQYYNGEERAKGNILERFSAQQFPDLHSELNLSSLELGDSALYFCASSALCFGPGTRLTVT.

The chain uses TRBV10-3 and TRBJ1-2; D is uncertain. CDR1 and CDR2 (germline): ENHRY, SYGVKD. The CDR3 totals 13 residues. Trimming took 5 bases from V and 5 from J, leaving 12 bases between them. CDR3 bases: TGTGCCATCAGTACCGGACGGACGTATGGCTACACCTTC. Amino acids: CAISTGRTYGYTF.

This clone has a handful of counts. This chain joins TRBV19 and TRBJ2-7; 9 nucleotides align to TRBD2. V was pared by 3 bases and J by 0 bases, with 6 bases of the junction left unmatched. CDR1 is LNHDA, CDR2 SQIVND, per germline (reference sequence). The CDR3 sequence is 16 residues long. In nucleotides, the CDR3 is TGTGCCAGTAGTATTAAGGGACTAGCCCCCTCCTACGAGCAGTACTTC. Amino acids: CASSIKGLAPSYEQYF. Full variable domain (rest looked up from reference TRBV19 and TRBJ2-7): DGGITQSPKYLFRKEGQNVTLSCEQNLNHDAMYWYRQDPGQGLRLIYYSQIVNDFQKGDIAEGYSVSREKKESFPLTVTSAQKNPTAFYLCASSIKGLAPSYEQYFGPGTRLTVT.

Only a few counts were recorded for this clone. J is TRBJ1-4 and V is TRBV7-8; no clear D gene. This CDR3 spans 17 amino acids. V was shortened by 3 bases and J by 0 bases, with 14 bases between the two germline ends. CDR1 SGHVS and CDR2 FQNEAQ come from the germline V gene. Here the CDR3 reads CASSFTGRGTTNEKLFF. The DNA of the CDR3 is TGTGCCAGCAGCTTTACCGGTCGAGGGACAACTAATGAAAAACTGTTTTTT.

The V and J genes are TRBV30 and TRBJ2-5, with D perhaps matching TRBD1 or TRBD2 (5 bases each). Trimming cost V 3 bases and J 5 bases, with 25 bases left between them. This CDR3 comprises 17 residues. Germline CDR1 is GTSNPN and CDR2 is SVGIG (reference sequence). The CDR3 coding sequence is TGTGCCTGGAGAGACCCTCACGACCGGGACCGGAGGGAGACCCAGTACTTC. It translates to CAWRDPHDRDRRETQYF.

This clone was picked up a small number of times. The chain links TRBV6-6 to TRBJ2-3; no clear D. The V gene's germline CDR1 is MNHNY and CDR2 SVGAGI (reference sequence). The CDR3 sequence is 12 residues long. The ends were cut back, 5 bases at V and 4 bases at J, with 7 bases in the middle. In DNA, the CDR3 is TGTGCCAGCAGTACTGGCCCAGATACGCAGTATTTT. Translation gives CASSTGPDTQYF.

The rearrangement uses TRBV7-2 and TRBJ2-3; the match to TRBD2 covers 7 bases. V trimming: 5 bases; J trimming: 6 bases; junction bases outside the gene matches: 8. Germline lookup yields CDR1 SGHTA and CDR2 FQGNSA. CDR3 length equals 14 residues. In DNA, the CDR3 is TGTGCCAGCAGCCGAGTGCGGGAGCCGGATACGCAGTATTTT. Residues: CASSRVREPDTQYF.

V usage is TRBV6-1 and J usage is TRBJ2-3; TRBD2 might be the D (6 bases). The germline V gene encodes CDR1 MNHNS and CDR2 SASEGT. Trimming took off 6 bases at V and 4 bases at J, with 11 bases between the two ends. This CDR3 region has 13 residues. The DNA for the CDR3 is TGTGCCAGCAGGATCGGCGGGGCAGATACGCAGTATTTT. Translation: CASRIGGADTQYF.

This clone appeared a few times. The chain uses TRBV5-6 and TRBJ2-2; perhaps TRBD1 as D (6 bases). V lost 4 bases, J lost 4 bases, and 11 bases lay in between. Germline V lookup: CDR1 SGHDT, CDR2 YYEEEE. This CDR3 region has 14 residues. The CDR3 bases are TGTGCCAGCAGCCCGGCAGGGGCCACCGGGGAGCTGTTTTTT. It codes for CASSPAGATGELFF.

This clone appeared a few times. The same CDR3 arises from other DNA sequences in this sample as well. V and J are TRBV19 and TRBJ2-6; D ambiguous. This CDR3 is 14 amino acids long. The V end was cut by 6 bases, the J end by 0 bases, with 6 bases between. Per the germline V gene, CDR1 is LNHDA and CDR2 is SQIVND (reference sequence). DNA of the CDR3: TGTGCCAGTAGCATTGGCTCTGGGGCCAACGTCCTGACTTTC. This translates into CASSIGSGANVLTF.

This clone was counted only a few times. V gene TRBV4-2 combines with J gene TRBJ1-2; the D gene is possibly TRBD1 (6 bases). The CDR3 totals 16 residues. V was trimmed by 2 bases and J by 1 base, leaving 14 bases between them. Germline CDR1 is LGHNA and CDR2 is YNFKEQ. The CDR3 here is CASSQKGDWINYGYTF. DNA for the CDR3: TGTGCCAGCAGCCAAAAGGGGGACTGGATTAACTATGGCTACACCTTC.

This clone has only a few counts. The chain links TRBV28 to TRBJ2-7, with a weak D call TRBD1 (5 bases). The V end was cut by 10 bases, the J end by 2 bases, with 9 bases between. Germline CDR1 reads MDHEN; CDR2 reads SYDVKM. This CDR3 region has 11 residues. CDR3 DNA: TGTGCCACCGTGACAGCCTACGAGCAGTACGTC. Translation gives CATVTAYEQYV.

This clone was counted a few times. The chain joins TRBV25-1 to TRBJ2-3; 7 nucleotides agree with TRBD2. Germline-derived CDR1 and CDR2 are MGHDK and SYGVNS. V lost 4 bases to trimming and J lost 9 bases; unmatched junction nucleotides: 10. There are 14 residues in the CDR3. CDR3 sequence: CASSVIGEGVTQYF. The DNA of the CDR3 is TGTGCCAGCAGTGTAATTGGGGAGGGAGTAACGCAGTATTTT.

The chain carries TRBV6-1 and TRBJ1-1; maybe TRBD1 (5 bases). Germline-derived CDR1 and CDR2 are MNHNS and SASEGT. V dropped 4 bases and J dropped 2 bases, with 11 bases sitting between them. The CDR3 loop spans 14 amino acids. CDR3 amino acids: CASSVSGSNTEAFF. The CDR3 DNA sequence: TGTGCCAGCAGTGTTTCAGGGAGCAACACTGAAGCTTTCTTT.

This clone turned up a few times. The CDR3 protein is CATSRDYGSGDPEAFF. The DNA of the CDR3 is TGTGCCACCAGCAGAGATTATGGGTCAGGGGACCCTGAAGCTTTCTTT. V is TRBV15 and J is TRBJ1-1; D is possibly TRBD1 (6 bases). V was trimmed by 0 bases and J by 6 bases, leaving 17 bases between them. This CDR3 spans 16 amino acids. From germline, CDR1 is LNHNV and CDR2 YYDKDF (reference sequence).

Only a few counts were recorded for this clone. The chain joins TRBV7-9 to TRBJ2-7; a weak D match, TRBD1 (6 bases). Trimming took 4 bases from V and 5 from J, leaving 12 bases between them. Per germline, CDR1 SEHNR and CDR2 FQNEAQ (reference sequence). The CDR3 length is 13 residues. The CDR3 region is CASSSGTIHEQYF. CDR3 nucleotides: TGTGCCAGCAGCTCCGGGACAATCCACGAGCAGTACTTC. The full variable domain, completed using reference TRBV7-9 and TRBJ2-7, is DTGVSQNPRHKITKRGQNVTFRCDPISEHNRLYWYRQTLGQGPEFLTYFQNEAQLEKSRLLSDRFSAERPKGSFSTLEIQRTEQGDSAMYLCASSSGTIHEQYFGPGTRLTVT.

The chain combines TRBV19 with TRBJ2-7, with D perhaps given as TRBD1 or TRBD2 (6 bases each). The V gene's germline CDR1 is LNHDA and CDR2 SQIVND (reference sequence). The V and J ends lost 1 base and 1 base respectively, with 11 bases between them. This CDR3 is 15 amino acids long. The CDR3 bases are TGTGCCAGTAGTATAGGCCAGGGGAGGTCCTACGAGCAGTACTTC. Translated, it gives CASSIGQGRSYEQYF.